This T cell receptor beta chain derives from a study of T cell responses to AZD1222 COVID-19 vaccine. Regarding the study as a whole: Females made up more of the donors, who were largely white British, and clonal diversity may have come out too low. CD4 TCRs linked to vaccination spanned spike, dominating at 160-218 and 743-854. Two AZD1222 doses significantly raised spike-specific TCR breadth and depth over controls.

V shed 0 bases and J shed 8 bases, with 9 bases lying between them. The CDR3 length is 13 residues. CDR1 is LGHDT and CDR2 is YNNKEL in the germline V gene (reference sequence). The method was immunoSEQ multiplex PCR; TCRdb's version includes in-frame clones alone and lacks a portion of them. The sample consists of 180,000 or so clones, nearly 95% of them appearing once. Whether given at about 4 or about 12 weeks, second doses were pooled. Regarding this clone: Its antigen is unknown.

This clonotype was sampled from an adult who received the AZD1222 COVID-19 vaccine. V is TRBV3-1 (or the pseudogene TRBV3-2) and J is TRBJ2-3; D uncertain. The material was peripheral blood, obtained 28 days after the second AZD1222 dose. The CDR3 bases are TGTGCCAGCAGCCAAGATACCCTCCGTACGCAGTATTTT. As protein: CASSQDTLRTQYF.